The 18 T cell receptor beta chains presented below share a single source sample, sequenced in a study of spatial heterogeneity in lung cancer. TCRdb processed the 5' RACE reads anew with MiXCR; each CDR3 protein has one entry. The data show around 24,000 distinct CDR3 sequences, 6% to 7.5% seen once. Time point in this sample: sample taken at primary tumor resection. The source was PBMCs, collected at surgery. These receptors were obtained from a male donor with early-stage non-small cell lung cancer.

This sequence joins TRBV4-2 and TRBJ2-1; D tentatively fits TRBD1 or TRBD2 (5 bases each). The CDR3 runs to 16 residues. The V and J ends lost 0 bases and 4 bases respectively, with 13 bases between them. Germline V gives CDR1 LGHNA, CDR2 YNFKEQ. CDR3 DNA: TGTGCCAGCAGCCAAGATCCCGCAGGGAGATACAATGAGCAGTTCTTC. It translates to CASSQDPAGRYNEQFF.

This clonotype occurred many times. The genes are TRBV4-1 and TRBJ2-1, with TRBD1 identical over 8 bases. The CDR3 is made up of 13 amino acids. Trimming took 2 bases from V and 10 from J; bases not matched to a gene: 4. From germline, CDR1 is MGHRA and CDR2 YSYEKL. CDR3 nucleotides: TGCGCCAGCAGCCAACGGACAGGGTACGAGCAGTTCTTC. Translating it yields CASSQRTGYEQFF.

The genes are TRBV7-2 and TRBJ2-2, with D possibly being TRBD1 (6 bases). The CDR3 covers 15 residues. Looked up from germline, CDR1 is SGHTA and CDR2 is FQGNSA. V was cut by 5 bases and J by 1 base, with 11 bases left in between. This CDR3 reads CASSRVQGNTGELFF. The DNA of the CDR3 is TGTGCCAGCAGCCGCGTACAGGGGAACACCGGGGAGCTGTTTTTT.

This clonotype occurred many times. This chain uses TRBV5-8 with TRBJ2-1; a possible D gene is TRBD1 (6 bases). CDR1 is SGHTS and CDR2 is YDEGEE in the germline V gene. The CDR3 consists of 15 residues. V dropped 1 base and J dropped 2 bases, with 10 bases sitting between them. The CDR3 here is CASSLTGLPYNEQFF. The CDR3 DNA sequence: TGTGCCAGCAGCTTGACAGGGTTGCCCTACAATGAGCAGTTCTTC.

The gene calls are TRBV5-1 and TRBJ2-1, with D uncertain. CDR3 size: 15 residues. Germline CDR1 reads SGHRS; CDR2 reads YFSETQ. Trimming cost V 2 bases and J 6 bases, with 15 bases left between them. CDR3 DNA: TGCGCCAGCAGCTTACCGGACCATTGGGTCAATGAGCAGTTCTTC. Translation: CASSLPDHWVNEQFF.

Many counts were recorded for this clonotype. The chain uses TRBV2 and TRBJ2-1, with D possibly TRBD2 on 5 matching bases. The CDR3 extends over 13 amino acids. From germline, CDR1 is SNHLY and CDR2 FYNNEI. Trimming took 6 bases from V and 5 from J, leaving 11 bases between them. The CDR3 region has the DNA TGTGCCAGCAGGCTAGCAACTAACAATGAGCAGTTCTTC. Its protein product is CASRLATNNEQFF.

This clonotype was counted at least ten times. The rearrangement joins TRBV7-8 to TRBJ2-5; D may be TRBD2 (5 bases). The CDR3 is 15 residues long. Trimming pared 2 bases from V and 0 bases from J, leaving 10 bases between. CDR1 SGHVS and CDR2 FQNEAQ come from the germline V gene. In DNA, the CDR3 is TGTGCCAGCAGCTTATTTGTGGGAGACCAAGAGACCCAGTACTTC. Its translation: CASSLFVGDQETQYF.

This clonotype has just a few counts. The V gene is TRBV6-5, the J gene TRBJ2-1, with a tentative D call TRBD2 (5 bases). Germline CDR1 reads MNHEY; CDR2 reads SVGAGI. V was clipped by 8 bases and J by 2 bases, with 19 bases between them. The CDR3 is 16 amino acids. The CDR3 loop is CASLRENGNPYNEQFF. The CDR3, as DNA: TGTGCCAGCCTTCGAGAGAACGGGAACCCCTACAATGAGCAGTTCTTC.

Ten or more counts support this clonotype. The V call is TRBV4-1, the J call TRBJ2-3; the match to TRBD2 covers 7 bases. The CDR3 has 15 amino acids. Germline V gives CDR1 MGHRA, CDR2 YSYEKL. V lost 3 bases, J lost 1 base, and 4 bases stayed unmatched. The CDR3 DNA reads TGCGCCAGCAGCCACCCACTAGCGCGCACAGATACGCAGTATTTT. It encodes CASSHPLARTDTQYF.

V gene TRBV7-9 combines with J gene TRBJ2-4, with a possible D match to TRBD1 (5 bases). The V gene's germline CDR1 is SEHNR and CDR2 FQNEAQ (reference sequence). The CDR3 has 14 residues. Trimming removed 1 base from V and 7 bases from J, with 11 bases in between. In DNA, the CDR3 is TGTGCCAGCAGCTTAGGGGGCGCATCCAACATTCAGTACTTC. It translates to CASSLGGASNIQYF.

This clonotype was detected ten times or more. The V call is TRBV12-3 or TRBV12-4, the J call TRBJ2-1; 7 nucleotides match TRBD2. The CDR3 is 15 amino acids. Trimming removed 6 bases from V and 5 bases from J; junction bases left unmatched: 10. CDR3 in amino acids: CASSFASGRNNEQFF. The CDR3 coding sequence is TGTGCCAGCAGCTTCGCTAGCGGAAGAAACAATGAGCAGTTCTTC.

This clonotype has a count of ten or more. J is TRBJ2-6 and V is TRBV5-6; D is undetermined. CDR3 size: 15 residues. The germline V and J ends were trimmed by 0 bases and 0 bases, with 4 bases remaining between them. CDR1 and CDR2 from the germline V gene are SGHDT and YYEEEE. This CDR3 is CASSLGYSGANVLTF. CDR3 bases: TGTGCCAGCAGCTTGGGGTACTCTGGGGCCAACGTCCTGACTTTC.

This clonotype appeared many times. This chain joins TRBV27 and TRBJ1-6, with unresolved D. Trimming cost V 3 bases and J 9 bases, with 6 bases left between them. Germline CDR1 reads MNHEY; CDR2 reads SMNVEV (reference sequence). CDR3 length equals 12 residues. CDR3 sequence reads: CASSFPSSPLHF. The DNA of the CDR3 is TGTGCCAGCAGTTTCCCAAGTTCACCCCTCCACTTT.

The chain recombines TRBV7-2 with TRBJ1-2; 7 bases map to TRBD1. Germline trimming cut 5 bases from V and 4 bases from J; bases unmatched to any gene: 10. The germline V gene has CDR1 SGHTA and CDR2 FQGNSA. This CDR3 region has 15 residues. DNA for the CDR3: TGTGCCAGCAGCAAAAATCGCGGACAGGTCTATGGCTACACCTTC. It encodes CASSKNRGQVYGYTF.

By share of the sample, this clonotype is medium-sized. V and J are TRBV19 and TRBJ2-1; D is possibly TRBD1 or TRBD2 (5 bases each). The CDR3 is 15 amino acids. Germline V gene lookup returns CDR1 LNHDA and CDR2 SQIVND (reference sequence). V shed 6 bases and J shed 4 bases, with 16 bases lying between them. The CDR3 here is CASSQYRGHYNEQFF. In DNA, the CDR3 is TGTGCCAGTAGCCAATACCGGGGCCATTACAATGAGCAGTTCTTC.

The chain carries TRBV7-9 and TRBJ2-1; TRBD1 agrees at 8 bases. The CDR3 is 16 amino acids. With V trimmed by 6 bases and J by 8 bases, 15 bases remained unmatched. Germline V gene lookup returns CDR1 SEHNR and CDR2 FQNEAQ (reference sequence). The CDR3 nucleotides read TGTGCCAGCAGTTTCGACAGGGGAGAAGGTACGGATGAGCAGTTCTTC. This sequence encodes CASSFDRGEGTDEQFF.

This clonotype appeared many times. This chain uses TRBV29-1 with TRBJ2-3, with 9 positions matching TRBD2. Trimming cost V 3 bases and J 2 bases; bases outside gene matches: 6. The CDR3 runs 15 residues. Germline V gene sequence: CDR1 SQVTM, CDR2 ANQGSEA. CDR3 DNA sequence: TGCAGCGTTGATAGTAGCGGGGGTTCCACAGATACGCAGTATTTT. It is translated as CSVDSSGGSTDTQYF.

This clonotype was recorded a few times. The chain employs TRBV19 and TRBJ1-1; a weak D match, TRBD1 (6 bases). Germline V lookup: CDR1 LNHDA, CDR2 SQIVND (reference sequence). This CDR3 is built from 13 residues. With 3 bases removed from V and 3 bases from J, the gap between germline ends came to 8 bases. The CDR3 loop reads CASSMRGYTEAFF. The CDR3 bases are TGTGCCAGTAGTATGAGGGGGTACACTGAAGCTTTCTTT.